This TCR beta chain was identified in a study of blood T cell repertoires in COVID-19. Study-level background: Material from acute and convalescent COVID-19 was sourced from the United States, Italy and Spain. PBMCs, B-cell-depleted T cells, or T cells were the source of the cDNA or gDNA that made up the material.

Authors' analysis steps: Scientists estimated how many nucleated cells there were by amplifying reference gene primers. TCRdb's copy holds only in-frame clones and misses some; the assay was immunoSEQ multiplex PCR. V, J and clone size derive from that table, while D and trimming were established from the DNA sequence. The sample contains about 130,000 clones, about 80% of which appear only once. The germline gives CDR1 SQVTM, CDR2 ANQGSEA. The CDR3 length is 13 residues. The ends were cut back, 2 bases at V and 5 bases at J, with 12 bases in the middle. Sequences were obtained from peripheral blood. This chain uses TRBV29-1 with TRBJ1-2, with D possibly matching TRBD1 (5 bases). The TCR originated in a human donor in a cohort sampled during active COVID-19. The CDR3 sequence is CSVEMTDEYGYTF. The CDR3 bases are TGCAGCGTTGAAATGACAGACGAGTATGGCTACACCTTC.